The clone carrying this T cell receptor beta chain occurred once. What it binds is unknown. Clones were read by immunoSEQ multiplex PCR, and TCRdb kept only the in-frame ones, dropping some. The sample has roughly 73,000 clones; 88% are singletons. Baseline was the first blood sampling point, followed by cycle 4 day 1 and cycle 7 day 1. The data derive from a study of OX40 agonist ivuxolimab in advanced cancers. The study's findings and limits: Some of the nonresponding patients also showed low levels of normalized T-cell clonal expansion.

Here the sequenced sample was CD4+ or CD8+ T cells sorted from blood, taken in a trial of the OX40 agonist ivuxolimab. This TCR derives from an adult with an advanced solid tumor such as melanoma, head and neck, liver or kidney cancer.

The CDR3 region is CASSFDGSSYGYTF. The CDR3 nucleotides are TGTGCCAGCAGTTTCGACGGGTCCTCCTATGGCTACACCTTC. This chain uses TRBV6-1 with TRBJ1-2; D ambiguous. Germline values: CDR1 MNHNS, CDR2 SASEGT. Trimming left V 5 bases short and J 4 bases short, with 14 bases between. This CDR3 has 14 amino acids.